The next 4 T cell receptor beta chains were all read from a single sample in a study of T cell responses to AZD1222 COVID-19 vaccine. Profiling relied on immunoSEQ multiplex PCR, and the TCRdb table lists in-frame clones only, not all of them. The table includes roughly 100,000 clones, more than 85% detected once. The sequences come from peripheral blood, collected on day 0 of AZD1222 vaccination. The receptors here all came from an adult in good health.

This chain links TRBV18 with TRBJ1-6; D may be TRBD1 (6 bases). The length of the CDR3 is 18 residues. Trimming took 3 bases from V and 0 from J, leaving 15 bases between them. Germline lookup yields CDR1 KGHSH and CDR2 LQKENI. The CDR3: CASSPLDRRSSYNSPLHF. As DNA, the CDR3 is TGTGCCAGCTCACCGCTGGACAGACGGAGCTCCTATAATTCACCCCTCCACTTT.

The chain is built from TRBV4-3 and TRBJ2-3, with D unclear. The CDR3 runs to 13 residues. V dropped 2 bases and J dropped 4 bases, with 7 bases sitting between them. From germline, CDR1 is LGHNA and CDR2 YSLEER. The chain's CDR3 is CASSQSLPDTQYF. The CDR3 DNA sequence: TGCGCCAGCAGCCAAAGCCTCCCAGATACGCAGTATTTT.

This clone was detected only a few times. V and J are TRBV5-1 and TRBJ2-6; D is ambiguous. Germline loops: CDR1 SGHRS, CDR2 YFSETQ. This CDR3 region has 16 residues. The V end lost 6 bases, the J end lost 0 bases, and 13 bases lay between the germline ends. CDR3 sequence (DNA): TGCGCCAGCACCAGGACGGCTAGCTCTGGGGCCAACGTCCTGACTTTC. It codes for CASTRTASSGANVLTF.

The CDR3 coding sequence is TGTGCCAGCAGTGAAGACAGCTCTGGGGCCAACGTCCTGACTTTC. As protein: CASSEDSSGANVLTF. V is TRBV6-1 and J is TRBJ2-6; D unclear. V was trimmed by 1 base and J by 0 bases, leaving 4 bases between them. This CDR3 comprises 15 residues. CDR1 MNHNS and CDR2 SASEGT come from the germline V gene.